The clone carrying this T cell receptor beta chain was counted between two and nine times. Clones were sequenced by immunoSEQ multiplex PCR, and TCRdb holds only the in-frame ones, with some missing. Among 90,000 to 110,000 clones listed, under 90% were seen once. Trimming removed 3 bases from V and 5 bases from J; junction bases left unmatched: 7. In germline, CDR1 is SGHNT, CDR2 YYREEE (reference sequence). The CDR3 spans 15 residues. This specimen belongs to a study of control samples from healthy donors and cancer patients. The TCR originated in a woman aged 50 to 65 in good health. Sequences were obtained from blood. The chain has TRBV5-4 and TRBJ2-1, with 8 nucleotides matching TRBD1. In DNA form, the CDR3 reads TGTGCCAGCAGCTCAGGGGACAGGAGGGACAATGAGCAGTTCTTC. This codes for CASSSGDRRDNEQFF.